Listed here are 2 T cell receptor beta chains from one sample, sequenced in a study of OX40 agonist ivuxolimab in advanced cancers. Repertoires were generated with immunoSEQ multiplex PCR, while TCRdb's copy carries only in-frame clones and drops some. The table has around 61,000 clones, roughly 80% seen once. The sequences come from CD4+ or CD8+ T cells sorted from blood, collected in a trial of the OX40 agonist ivuxolimab. The source of these receptors is an adult with an advanced solid tumor such as melanoma, head and neck, liver or kidney cancer.

The rearrangement uses TRBV5-1 and TRBJ1-6; D is unresolved. This CDR3 has 15 amino acids. The V gene's germline CDR1 is SGHRS and CDR2 YFSETQ. V lost 0 bases and J 5 bases, leaving 9 bases between the germline ends. The CDR3 DNA reads TGCGCCAGCAGCTTGGTTCACGGGGATAATTCACCCCTCCACTTT. Translated, it gives CASSLVHGDNSPLHF.

In nucleotides, the CDR3 is TGTGCCAGCAGCTTACCCCGGAGGGGGAGGGACACCTACGAGCAGTACTTC. It encodes CASSLPRRGRDTYEQYF. The V gene is TRBV7-7, the J gene TRBJ2-7, with a tentative D call TRBD2 (7 bases). Trimming took off 2 bases at V and 2 bases at J, with 19 bases between the two ends. The germline gives CDR1 SSHAT, CDR2 FNYEAQ (reference sequence). The CDR3 is made up of 17 amino acids.